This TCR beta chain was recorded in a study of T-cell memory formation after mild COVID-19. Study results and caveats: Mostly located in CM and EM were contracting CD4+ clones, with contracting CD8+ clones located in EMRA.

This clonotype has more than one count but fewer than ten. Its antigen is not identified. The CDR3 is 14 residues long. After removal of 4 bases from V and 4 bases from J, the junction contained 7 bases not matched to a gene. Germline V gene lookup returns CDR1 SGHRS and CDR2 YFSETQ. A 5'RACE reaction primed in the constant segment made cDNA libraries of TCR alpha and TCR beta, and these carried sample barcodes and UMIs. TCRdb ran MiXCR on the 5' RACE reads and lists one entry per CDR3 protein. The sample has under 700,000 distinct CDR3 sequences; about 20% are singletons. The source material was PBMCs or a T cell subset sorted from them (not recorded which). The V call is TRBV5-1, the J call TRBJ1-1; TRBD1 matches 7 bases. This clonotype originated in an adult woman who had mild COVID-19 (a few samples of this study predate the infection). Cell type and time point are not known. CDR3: CASSHRQGGTEAFF. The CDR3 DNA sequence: TGCGCCAGCAGCCACCGACAGGGCGGCACTGAAGCTTTCTTT.